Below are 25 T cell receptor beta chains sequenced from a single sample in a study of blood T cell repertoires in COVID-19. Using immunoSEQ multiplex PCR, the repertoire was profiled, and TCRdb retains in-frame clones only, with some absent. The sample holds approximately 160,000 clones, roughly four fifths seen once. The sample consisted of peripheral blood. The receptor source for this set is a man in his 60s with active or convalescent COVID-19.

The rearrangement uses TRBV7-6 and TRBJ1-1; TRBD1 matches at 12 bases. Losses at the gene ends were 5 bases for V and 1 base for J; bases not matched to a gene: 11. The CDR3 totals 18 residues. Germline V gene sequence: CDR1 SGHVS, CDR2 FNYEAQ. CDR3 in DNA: TGTGCCAGCAGCACCCCCAGGGACAGGGGGCTGGAGAACACTGAAGCTTTCTTT. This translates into CASSTPRDRGLENTEAFF.

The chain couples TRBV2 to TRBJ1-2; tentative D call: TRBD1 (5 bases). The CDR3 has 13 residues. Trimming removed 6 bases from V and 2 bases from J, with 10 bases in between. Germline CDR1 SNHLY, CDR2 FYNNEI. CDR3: CASSGGHNYGYTF. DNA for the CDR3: TGTGCCAGCAGCGGTGGACACAACTATGGCTACACCTTC.

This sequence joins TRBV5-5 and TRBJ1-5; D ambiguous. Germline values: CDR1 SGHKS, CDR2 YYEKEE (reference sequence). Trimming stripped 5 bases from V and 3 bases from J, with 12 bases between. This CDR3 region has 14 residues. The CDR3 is CASSGREPNQPQHF. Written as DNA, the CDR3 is TGTGCCAGCAGTGGCCGGGAGCCCAATCAGCCCCAGCATTTT.

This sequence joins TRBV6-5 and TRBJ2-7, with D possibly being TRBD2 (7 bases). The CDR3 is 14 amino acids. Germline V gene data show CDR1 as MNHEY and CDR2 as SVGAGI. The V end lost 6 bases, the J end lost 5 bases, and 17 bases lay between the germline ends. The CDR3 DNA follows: TGTGCCAGCAGGGGACTACAGGGCGACCACGAGCAGTACTTC. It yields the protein CASRGLQGDHEQYF.

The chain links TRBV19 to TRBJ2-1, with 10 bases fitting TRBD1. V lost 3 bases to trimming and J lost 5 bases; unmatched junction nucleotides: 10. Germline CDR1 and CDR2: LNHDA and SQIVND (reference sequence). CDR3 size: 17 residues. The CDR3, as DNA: TGTGCCAGTAGTATTCGGCCGGGACAGGGGTTGGACAATGAGCAGTTCTTC. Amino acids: CASSIRPGQGLDNEQFF.

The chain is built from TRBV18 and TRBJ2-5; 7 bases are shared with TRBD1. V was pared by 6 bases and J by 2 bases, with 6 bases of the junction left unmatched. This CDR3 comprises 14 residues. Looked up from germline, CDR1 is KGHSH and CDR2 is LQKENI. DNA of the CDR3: TGTGCCAGCTCCAAAGACAGGGTACAAGAGACCCAGTACTTC. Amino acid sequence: CASSKDRVQETQYF.

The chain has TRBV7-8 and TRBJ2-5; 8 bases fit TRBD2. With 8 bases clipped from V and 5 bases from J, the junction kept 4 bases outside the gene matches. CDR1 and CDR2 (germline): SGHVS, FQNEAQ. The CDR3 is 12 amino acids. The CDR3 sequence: CASAREGETQYF. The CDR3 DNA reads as TGTGCCAGCGCTCGGGAGGGGGAGACCCAGTACTTC.

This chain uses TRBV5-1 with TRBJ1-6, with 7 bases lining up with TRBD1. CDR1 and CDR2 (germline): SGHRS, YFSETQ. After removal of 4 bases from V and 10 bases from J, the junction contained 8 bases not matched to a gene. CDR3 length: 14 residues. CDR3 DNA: TGCGCCAGCAGCACGGGACAGTCAGACTCACCCCTCCACTTT. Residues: CASSTGQSDSPLHF.

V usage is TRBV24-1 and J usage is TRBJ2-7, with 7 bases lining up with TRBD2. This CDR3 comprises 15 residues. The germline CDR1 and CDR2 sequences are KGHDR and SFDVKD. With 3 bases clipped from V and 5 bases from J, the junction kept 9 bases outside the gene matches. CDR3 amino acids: CATSDAGRGRDEQYF. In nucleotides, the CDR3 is TGTGCCACCAGTGATGCGGGGAGGGGCCGGGACGAGCAGTACTTC.

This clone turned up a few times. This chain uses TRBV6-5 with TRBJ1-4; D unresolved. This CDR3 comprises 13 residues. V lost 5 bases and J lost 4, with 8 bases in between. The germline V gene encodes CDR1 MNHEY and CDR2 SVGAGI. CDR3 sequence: CASSQEFNEKLFF. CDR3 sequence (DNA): TGTGCCAGCAGTCAGGAATTTAATGAAAAACTGTTTTTT.

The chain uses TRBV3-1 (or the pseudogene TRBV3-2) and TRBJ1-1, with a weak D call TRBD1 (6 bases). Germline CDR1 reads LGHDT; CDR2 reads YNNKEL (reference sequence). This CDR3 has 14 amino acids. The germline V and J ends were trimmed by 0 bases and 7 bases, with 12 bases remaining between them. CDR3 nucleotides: TGTGCCAGCAGCCAAGATAACAGGGCCGTTGAAGCTTTCTTT. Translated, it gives CASSQDNRAVEAFF.

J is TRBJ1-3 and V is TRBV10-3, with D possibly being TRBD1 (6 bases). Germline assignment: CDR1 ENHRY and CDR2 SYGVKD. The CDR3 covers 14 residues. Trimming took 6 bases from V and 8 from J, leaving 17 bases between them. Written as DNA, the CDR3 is TGTGCCATCAGGGACAGCCGTGGAGACGACACCATATATTTT. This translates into CAIRDSRGDDTIYF.

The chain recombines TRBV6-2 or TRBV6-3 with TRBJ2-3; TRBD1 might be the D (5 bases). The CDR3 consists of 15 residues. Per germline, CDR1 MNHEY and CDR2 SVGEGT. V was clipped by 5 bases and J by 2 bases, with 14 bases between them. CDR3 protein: CASSHPTVSTDTQYF. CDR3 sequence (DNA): TGTGCCAGCAGTCACCCGACAGTCTCCACAGATACGCAGTATTTT.

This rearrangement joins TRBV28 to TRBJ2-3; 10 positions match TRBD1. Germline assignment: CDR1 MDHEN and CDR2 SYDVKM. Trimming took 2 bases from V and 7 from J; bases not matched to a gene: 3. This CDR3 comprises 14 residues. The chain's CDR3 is CASSLGTGDYTQYF. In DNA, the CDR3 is TGTGCCAGCAGTTTAGGGACAGGGGACTATACGCAGTATTTT.

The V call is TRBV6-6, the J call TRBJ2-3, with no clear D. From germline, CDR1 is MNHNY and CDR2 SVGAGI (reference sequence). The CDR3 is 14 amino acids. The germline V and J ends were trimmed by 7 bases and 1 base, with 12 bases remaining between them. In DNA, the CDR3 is TGTGCCAGCACCGATTACACCGGCACAGATACGCAGTATTTT. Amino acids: CASTDYTGTDTQYF.

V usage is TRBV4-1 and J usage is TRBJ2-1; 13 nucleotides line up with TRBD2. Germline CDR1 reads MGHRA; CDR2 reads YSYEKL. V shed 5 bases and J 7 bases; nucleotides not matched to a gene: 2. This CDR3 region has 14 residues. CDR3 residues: CASSTSGRGNEQFF. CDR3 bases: TGCGCCAGCAGCACTAGCGGGAGGGGTAATGAGCAGTTCTTC.

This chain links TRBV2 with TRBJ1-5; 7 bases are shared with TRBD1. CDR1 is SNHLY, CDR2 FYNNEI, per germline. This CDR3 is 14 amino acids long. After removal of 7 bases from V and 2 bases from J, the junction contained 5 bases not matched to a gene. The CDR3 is CASTYGQGNQPQHF. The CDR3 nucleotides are TGTGCCAGCACCTACGGACAGGGCAATCAGCCCCAGCATTTT. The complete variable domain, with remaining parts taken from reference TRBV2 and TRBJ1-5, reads EPEVTQTPSHQVTQMGQEVILRCVPISNHLYFYWYRQILGQKVEFLVSFYNNEISEKSEIFDDQFSVERPDGSNFTLKIRSTKLEDSAMYFCASTYGQGNQPQHFGDGTRLSIL.

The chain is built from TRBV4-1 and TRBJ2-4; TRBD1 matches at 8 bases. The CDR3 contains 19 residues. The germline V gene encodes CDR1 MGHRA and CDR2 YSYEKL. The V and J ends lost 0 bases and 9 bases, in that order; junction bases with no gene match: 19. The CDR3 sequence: CASSQEWVGGRGPGGIQYF. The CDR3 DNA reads TGCGCCAGCAGCCAAGAGTGGGTTGGTGGCAGGGGGCCCGGGGGCATTCAGTACTTC.

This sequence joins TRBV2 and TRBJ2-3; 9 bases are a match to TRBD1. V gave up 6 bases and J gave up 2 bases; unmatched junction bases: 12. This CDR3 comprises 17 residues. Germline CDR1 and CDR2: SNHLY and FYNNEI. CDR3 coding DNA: TGTGCCAGCAGCGGAGAAGCAGGGACAGGGAACACAGATACGCAGTATTTT. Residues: CASSGEAGTGNTDTQYF. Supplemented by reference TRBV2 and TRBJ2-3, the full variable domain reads EPEVTQTPSHQVTQMGQEVILRCVPISNHLYFYWYRQILGQKVEFLVSFYNNEISEKSEIFDDQFSVERPDGSNFTLKIRSTKLEDSAMYFCASSGEAGTGNTDTQYFGPGTRLTVL.

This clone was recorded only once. The CDR3 coding sequence is TGTGCCAGTAGGCAGGGACAGGGGTTTGGTGAGCAGTACTTC. As protein: CASRQGQGFGEQYF. V and J are TRBV19 and TRBJ2-7; 10 nucleotides line up with TRBD1. J lost 7 bases, V lost 6 bases, and 9 bases had no gene match. The CDR3 runs 14 residues. Germline V CDR1 and CDR2: LNHDA, SQIVND (reference sequence).

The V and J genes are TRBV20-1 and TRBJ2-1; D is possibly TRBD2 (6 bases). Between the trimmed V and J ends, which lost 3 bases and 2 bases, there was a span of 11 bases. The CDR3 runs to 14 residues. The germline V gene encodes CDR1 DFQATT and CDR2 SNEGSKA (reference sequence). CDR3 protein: CSASPGEAYNEQFF. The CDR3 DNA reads TGCAGTGCTAGTCCGGGGGAGGCCTACAATGAGCAGTTCTTC.

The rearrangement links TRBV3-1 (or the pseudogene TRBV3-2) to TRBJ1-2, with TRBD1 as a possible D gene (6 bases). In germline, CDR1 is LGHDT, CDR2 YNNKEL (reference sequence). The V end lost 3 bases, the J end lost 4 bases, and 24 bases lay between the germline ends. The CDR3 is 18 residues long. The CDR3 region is CASSHLRDGPPRGYGYTF. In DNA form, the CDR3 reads TGTGCCAGCAGCCACCTTCGGGACGGTCCGCCCAGGGGCTATGGCTACACCTTC.

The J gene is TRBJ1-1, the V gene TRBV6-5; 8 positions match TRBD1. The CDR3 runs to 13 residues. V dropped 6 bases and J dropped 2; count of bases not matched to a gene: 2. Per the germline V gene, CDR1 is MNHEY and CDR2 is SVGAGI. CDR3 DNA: TGTGCCAGCAGGCAGGGGGCCAACACTGAAGCTTTCTTT. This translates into CASRQGANTEAFF.

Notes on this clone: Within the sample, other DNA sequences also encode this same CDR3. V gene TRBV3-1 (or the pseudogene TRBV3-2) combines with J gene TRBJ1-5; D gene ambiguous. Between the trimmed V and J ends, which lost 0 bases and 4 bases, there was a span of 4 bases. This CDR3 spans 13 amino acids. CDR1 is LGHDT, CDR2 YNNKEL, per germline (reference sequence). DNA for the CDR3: TGTGCCAGCAGCCAAGACTTAAATCAGCCCCAGCATTTT. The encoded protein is CASSQDLNQPQHF.

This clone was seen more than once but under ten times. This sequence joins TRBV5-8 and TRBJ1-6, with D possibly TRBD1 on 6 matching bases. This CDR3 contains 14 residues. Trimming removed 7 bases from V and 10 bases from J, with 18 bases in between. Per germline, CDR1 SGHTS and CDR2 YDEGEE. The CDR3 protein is CASQVRTARSPLHF. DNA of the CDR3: TGTGCCAGCCAGGTCCGGACAGCGCGCTCACCCCTCCACTTT.